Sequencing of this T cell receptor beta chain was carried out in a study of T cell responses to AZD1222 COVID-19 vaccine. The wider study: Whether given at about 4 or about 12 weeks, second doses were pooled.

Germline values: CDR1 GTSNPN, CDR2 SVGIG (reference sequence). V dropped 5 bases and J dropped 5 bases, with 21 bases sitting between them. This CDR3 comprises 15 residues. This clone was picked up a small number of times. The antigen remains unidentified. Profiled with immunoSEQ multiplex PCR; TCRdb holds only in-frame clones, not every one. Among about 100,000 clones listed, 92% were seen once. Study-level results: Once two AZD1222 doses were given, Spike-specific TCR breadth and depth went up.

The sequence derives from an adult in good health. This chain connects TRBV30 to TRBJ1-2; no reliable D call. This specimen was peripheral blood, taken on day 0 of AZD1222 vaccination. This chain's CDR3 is CAWENPLRATYGYTF. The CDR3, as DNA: TGTGCCTGGGAGAACCCCTTACGGGCGACATATGGCTACACCTTC.